Below, one TCR beta chain is given with its context. The data derive from a study of blood T cells in healthy people across ages. Germline CDR1 reads DFQATT; CDR2 reads SNEGSKA (reference sequence). The CDR3 length is 16 residues. The germline V and J ends were trimmed by 0 bases and 0 bases, with 13 bases remaining between them. Then a second PCR, running about 6 to 12 cycles, was carried out with a sample-barcoded 5' primer and a J-beta primer mix. Template switching added a 12-random-nucleotide identifier to every cDNA molecule. TCRdb re-called the 5' RACE reads with MiXCR, one entry per CDR3 protein. The sample lists roughly 500,000 distinct CDR3 sequences; about 26% were seen once. Healthy Caucasians from Russia aged about 6 to 90 served as donors. The authors drew around 11 milliliters of peripheral blood from each donor.

The sequence derives from a woman in her 70s in good health. The chain has TRBV20-1 and TRBJ2-3; TRBD1 might be the D (5 bases). What was sequenced was blood. CDR3: CSARDWETGSTDTQYF. CDR3 sequence (DNA): TGCAGTGCTAGAGATTGGGAAACAGGCAGCACAGATACGCAGTATTTT.